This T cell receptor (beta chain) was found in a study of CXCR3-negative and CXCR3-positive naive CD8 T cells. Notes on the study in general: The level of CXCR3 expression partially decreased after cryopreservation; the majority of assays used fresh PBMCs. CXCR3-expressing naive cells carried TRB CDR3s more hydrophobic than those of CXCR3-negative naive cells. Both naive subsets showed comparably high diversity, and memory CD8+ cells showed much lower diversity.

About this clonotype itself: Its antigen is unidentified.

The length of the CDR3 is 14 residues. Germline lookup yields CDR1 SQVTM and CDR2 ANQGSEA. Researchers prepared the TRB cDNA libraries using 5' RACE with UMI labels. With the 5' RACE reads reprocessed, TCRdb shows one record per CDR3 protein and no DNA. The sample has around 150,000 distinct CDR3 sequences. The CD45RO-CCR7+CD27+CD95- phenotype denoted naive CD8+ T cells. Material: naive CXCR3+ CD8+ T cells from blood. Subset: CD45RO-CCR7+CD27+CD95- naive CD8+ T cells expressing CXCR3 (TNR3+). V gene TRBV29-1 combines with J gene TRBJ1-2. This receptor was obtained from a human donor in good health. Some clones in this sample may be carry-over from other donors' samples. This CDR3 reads CSVEDEDAIHGYTF.